The text below deals with one T cell receptor (beta chain). This same CDR3 is encoded by further DNA sequences in the sample. In the original workflow: Using reference gene primer amplification, nucleated cell counts were estimated. Profiled with immunoSEQ multiplex PCR; TCRdb holds only in-frame clones, not every one. Clone size and the V and J calls come from that table; the DNA yielded D and trimming. The table lists 200,000 or so clones, around 85% of them singletons. The data are from a study of blood T cell repertoires in COVID-19. Looking at the study overall: Samples of COVID-19 (acute and convalescent) were obtained from the United States, Italy and Spain.

The CDR3 has 15 amino acids. Per the germline V gene, CDR1 is LGHDT and CDR2 is YNNKEL (reference sequence). Deletions cut 3 bases from V and 1 base from J, with 9 bases between. Researchers sorted participants into cohorts using their self-reported clinical history. Sequenced sample: PBMCs or T cells enriched from blood (not recorded which). This TCR came from a woman aged 40 to 50 with acute COVID-19. The J gene is TRBJ2-2, the V gene TRBV3-1 (or the pseudogene TRBV3-2); D possibly corresponds to TRBD2 (6 bases). The CDR3 nucleotides read TGTGCCAGCAGCCAGGGCGGGATGAACACCGGGGAGCTGTTTTTT. As protein: CASSQGGMNTGELFF.